This TCR beta chain was sequenced for a study of blood T cell repertoires in COVID-19. The CDR3 loop spans 15 amino acids. Germline CDR1 WSHSY, CDR2 SAAADI. The ends were cut back, 0 bases at V and 0 bases at J, with 8 bases in the middle. The authors' processing: Reference gene primer amplification yielded estimated nucleated cell counts. TCRdb's table, derived via immunoSEQ multiplex PCR, lists solely in-frame clones and lacks some. From that table come the V and J calls and clone size; the DNA was used to work out D and trimming. The sample holds 100,000 to 150,000 clones, approximately 74% seen once.

The chain is built from TRBV10-2 and TRBJ1-1, with D uncertain. The material sequenced was peripheral blood. The TCR sequence derives from a man aged 60 to 69 with acute or convalescent COVID-19. CDR3 residues: CASSESRHMNTEAFF. In DNA, the CDR3 is TGCGCCAGCAGTGAGTCGAGACACATGAACACTGAAGCTTTCTTT.